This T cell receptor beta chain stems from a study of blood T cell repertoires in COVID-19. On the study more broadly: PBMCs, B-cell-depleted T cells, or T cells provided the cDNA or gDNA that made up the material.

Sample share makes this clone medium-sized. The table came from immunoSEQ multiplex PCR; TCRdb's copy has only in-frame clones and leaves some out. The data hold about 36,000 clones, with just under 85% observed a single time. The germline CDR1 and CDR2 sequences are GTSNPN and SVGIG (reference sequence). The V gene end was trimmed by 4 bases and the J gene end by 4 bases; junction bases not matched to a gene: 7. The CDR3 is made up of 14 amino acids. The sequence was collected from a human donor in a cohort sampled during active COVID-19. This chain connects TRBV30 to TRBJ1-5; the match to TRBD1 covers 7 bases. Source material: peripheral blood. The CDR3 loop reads CAWNEGAVNQPQHF. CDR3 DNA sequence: TGTGCCTGGAACGAGGGGGCAGTTAATCAGCCCCAGCATTTT.